Following are 5 T cell receptor beta chains from one sample sequenced in a study of T cell changes during pregnancy in multiple sclerosis. Data came from immunoSEQ multiplex PCR; TCRdb stores just in-frame clones and leaves some out. Of about 34,000 clones in the sample, about 90% are singletons; the top ten hold around 3.3%. Specimen: CD8+ T cells from peripheral blood mononuclear cells, collected in the third trimester of pregnancy. These receptors originate from a female donor with multiple sclerosis, enrolled in a pregnancy study.

The J gene is TRBJ1-3, the V gene TRBV2, with D unclear. The germline V and J ends were trimmed by 7 bases and 6 bases, with 16 bases remaining between them. The germline V gene encodes CDR1 SNHLY and CDR2 FYNNEI. This CDR3 is 14 amino acids long. CDR3 protein: CASTGKVRQNTIYF. CDR3 nucleotide sequence: TGTGCCAGCACCGGAAAGGTCAGACAAAACACCATATATTTT.

This rearrangement joins TRBV27 to TRBJ2-3, with D perhaps TRBD1 (5 bases). The V end was cut by 7 bases, the J end by 0 bases, with 11 bases between. This CDR3 contains 14 residues. Germline assignment: CDR1 MNHEY and CDR2 SMNVEV (reference sequence). CDR3 residues: CASTWTTSTDTQYF. CDR3 sequence (DNA): TGTGCCAGCACTTGGACAACTAGCACAGATACGCAGTATTTT.

The chain couples TRBV9 to TRBJ2-2; D not resolved. In germline, CDR1 is SGDLS, CDR2 YYNGEE. The CDR3 contains 13 residues. Trimming removed 0 bases from V and 3 bases from J, with 3 bases in between. CDR3 in amino acids: CASSVADTGELFF. For the CDR3, the DNA is TGTGCCAGCAGCGTAGCGGACACCGGGGAGCTGTTTTTT.

The chain carries TRBV7-9 and TRBJ2-7; 9 bases map to TRBD1. The CDR3 is made up of 15 amino acids. CDR1 is SEHNR, CDR2 FQNEAQ, per germline (reference sequence). The V segment lost 5 bases and the J segment 5 bases; nucleotides outside the gene matches: 10. As DNA, the CDR3 is TGTGCCAGCAGCCACCGGGACAGGGATCCGGACGAGCAGTACTTC. Its protein product is CASSHRDRDPDEQYF.

The genes are TRBV11-1 and TRBJ1-1; D perhaps matches TRBD1 (5 bases). The CDR3 consists of 11 residues. Trimming shortened V by 6 bases and J by 7 bases, and 9 bases separated the two germline ends. Germline CDR1 and CDR2: SGHAT and FQDESV (reference sequence). CDR3 protein: CASRQGVEAFF. DNA of the CDR3: TGTGCCAGCAGACAAGGGGTTGAAGCTTTCTTT.